This T cell receptor (beta chain) was found in a study of blood T cell repertoires in COVID-19. About the study: Samples came from the United States, Italy and Spain, spanning acute and convalescent COVID-19. T cells, B-cell-depleted T cells, or PBMCs supplied cDNA or gDNA.

The germline gives CDR1 LGHDT, CDR2 YNNKEL (reference sequence). V lost 4 bases and J lost 6; bases outside the gene matches: 8. The length of the CDR3 is 17 residues. Clones were read by immunoSEQ multiplex PCR, and TCRdb kept only the in-frame ones, dropping some. This table has 130,000 to 150,000 clones, 88% appearing once. This TCR came from a man in his forties or fifties with active or convalescent COVID-19. The chain links TRBV3-1 (or the pseudogene TRBV3-2) to TRBJ2-2, with 13 bases aligning to TRBD2. The sample was peripheral blood. DNA for the CDR3: TGTGCCAGCAGCCCCGGGACTAGCGGGATCGGTGCCGGGGAGCTGTTTTTT. Its protein is CASSPGTSGIGAGELFF.